The 27 T cell receptor beta chains presented below share a single source sample, sequenced in a study of T-cell memory formation after mild COVID-19. Via MiXCR, TCRdb re-called the 5' RACE reads, giving one row per CDR3 protein. The sample includes 580,000 or so distinct CDR3 sequences, approximately 15% seen only once; the top ten take about 7.4%. The sample consisted of PBMCs or a T cell subset sorted from them (not recorded which). These receptors all come from an adult woman who had mild COVID-19 (a few samples of this study predate the infection). Cell type and time point are not known.

Only a few counts were recorded for this clonotype. The chain employs TRBV12-3 or TRBV12-4 and TRBJ1-1; D gene ambiguous. Trimming removed 3 bases at V and 5 bases at J, with 7 bases between. The length of the CDR3 is 12 residues. CDR3 in amino acids: CASSFPETEAFF. The CDR3, as DNA: TGTGCCAGCAGTTTCCCGGAGACTGAAGCTTTCTTT.

V and J are TRBV4-2 and TRBJ1-2, with a possible D match to TRBD1 (6 bases). V lost 0 bases and J 4 bases, leaving 15 bases between the germline ends. The CDR3 has 16 residues. CDR1 LGHNA and CDR2 YNFKEQ come from the germline V gene. CDR3 region: CASSQDQDSKGYGYTF. The CDR3 DNA follows: TGTGCCAGCAGCCAAGATCAGGACAGTAAGGGCTATGGCTACACCTTC.

The rearrangement uses TRBV4-3 and TRBJ2-7; D may match TRBD1 or TRBD2 (5 bases each). V shed 3 bases and J shed 0 bases, with 15 bases lying between them. Germline V gene lookup returns CDR1 LGHNA and CDR2 YSLEER. The CDR3 consists of 16 residues. The CDR3 is CASSQTLLGDSYEQYF. CDR3 nucleotides: TGCGCCAGCAGCCAGACTTTACTAGGGGACTCCTACGAGCAGTACTTC.

This clonotype was observed a handful of times. The rearrangement uses TRBV7-2 and TRBJ2-7; TRBD2 aligns across 8 bases. The CDR3 has 17 amino acids. Per the germline V gene, CDR1 is SGHTA and CDR2 is FQGNSA. V was pared by 5 bases and J by 2 bases, with 14 bases of the junction left unmatched. The CDR3 region is CASSPGSPTSGPYEQYF. The DNA for the CDR3 is TGTGCCAGCAGCCCTGGGAGCCCAACTAGCGGCCCCTACGAGCAGTACTTC.

V usage is TRBV24-1 and J usage is TRBJ2-1, with 11 bases lining up with TRBD1. CDR3 length: 16 amino acids. With V trimmed by 5 bases and J by 3 bases, 5 bases remained unmatched. CDR1 KGHDR and CDR2 SFDVKD come from the germline V gene. CDR3 DNA sequence: TGTGCCACCAGTGCCGCCGGGACAGGGGGCTACAATGAGCAGTTCTTC. Translated: CATSAAGTGGYNEQFF.

This clonotype was detected a few times. The V gene is TRBV11-2, the J gene TRBJ1-2; 11 nucleotides agree with TRBD1. V trimming: 3 bases; J trimming: 4 bases; junction bases outside the gene matches: 13. Germline CDR1 SGHAT, CDR2 FQNNGV. CDR3 length: 18 amino acids. The DNA of the CDR3 is TGTGCCAGCAGCTTCTGGACAGGGGGCGCCGGGGGGAGCTATGGCTACACCTTC. This gives the protein CASSFWTGGAGGSYGYTF.

This chain uses TRBV6-6 with TRBJ1-1, with D unresolved. With 4 bases removed from V and 0 bases from J, the gap between germline ends came to 9 bases. CDR3 length: 14 residues. Germline lookup yields CDR1 MNHNY and CDR2 SVGAGI (reference sequence). In DNA, the CDR3 is TGTGCCAGCAGTTCGAGGACGGTGAACACTGAAGCTTTCTTT. It yields the protein CASSSRTVNTEAFF.

This clonotype was seen more than once but under ten times. V gene TRBV7-8 combines with J gene TRBJ2-1, with D perhaps TRBD1 (6 bases). V gave up 4 bases and J gave up 4 bases, with 14 bases separating them. Germline CDR1 and CDR2: SGHVS and FQNEAQ. The CDR3 loop spans 15 amino acids. In nucleotides, the CDR3 is TGTGCCAGCAGCTCCGGACAGAGACCGTACAATGAGCAGTTCTTC. This encodes CASSSGQRPYNEQFF. The whole variable domain, filled in from reference TRBV7-8 and TRBJ2-1, reads GAGVSQSPRYKVAKRGQDVALRCDPISGHVSLFWYQQALGQGPEFLTYFQNEAQLDKSGLPSDRFFAERPEGSVSTLKIQRTQQEDSAVYLCASSSGQRPYNEQFFGPGTRLTVL.

This clonotype turned up a few times. This chain links TRBV7-8 with TRBJ2-7; 9 bases are a match to TRBD1. Germline-derived CDR1 and CDR2 are SGHVS and FQNEAQ. With V trimmed by 5 bases and J by 6 bases, 5 bases remained unmatched. The CDR3 runs 13 residues. As DNA, the CDR3 is TGTGCCAGCAGCCGACAGGGGGTCGCCGAGCAGTACTTC. This sequence encodes CASSRQGVAEQYF.

Ten or more counts support this clonotype. V gene TRBV5-1 combines with J gene TRBJ2-1; 8 nucleotides match TRBD2. This CDR3 region has 15 residues. Trimming cost V 2 bases and J 10 bases; bases outside gene matches: 11. Germline V CDR1 and CDR2: SGHRS, YFSETQ. The CDR3: CASSLPLAGPREQFF. The CDR3 coding sequence is TGCGCCAGCAGCTTACCGCTAGCGGGTCCTAGGGAGCAGTTCTTC. The full variable domain, rest sourced from reference TRBV5-1 and TRBJ2-1, is KAGVTQTPRYLIKTRGQQVTLSCSPISGHRSVSWYQQTPGQGLQFLFEYFSETQRNKGNFPGRFSGRQFSNSRSEMNVSTLELGDSALYLCASSLPLAGPREQFFGPGTRLTVL.

This clonotype has more than one count but fewer than ten. V usage is TRBV5-6 and J usage is TRBJ2-2; 10 bases are a match to TRBD2. The ends lost 5 bases at V and 2 bases at J; junction bases unmatched: 6. The V gene's germline CDR1 is SGHDT and CDR2 YYEEEE. The CDR3 covers 16 residues. CDR3 sequence: CASSPIAGGNTGELFF. As DNA, the CDR3 is TGTGCCAGCAGTCCTATAGCGGGGGGAAACACCGGGGAGCTGTTTTTT.

This clonotype was counted a few times. The chain couples TRBV15 to TRBJ2-7, with TRBD1 identical over 8 bases. The CDR3 sequence is 15 residues long. The V gene end was trimmed by 1 base and the J gene end by 8 bases; junction bases not matched to a gene: 10. Germline values: CDR1 LNHNV, CDR2 YYDKDF (reference sequence). The DNA of the CDR3 is TGTGCCACCAGCAGAGGGGGACAGGTAGGAGGGCAGCAGTACTTC. Protein: CATSRGGQVGGQQYF.

This sequence joins TRBV2 and TRBJ1-1, with 8 nucleotides matching TRBD1. This CDR3 is 17 amino acids long. Germline V gene data show CDR1 as SNHLY and CDR2 as FYNNEI. V was clipped by 6 bases and J by 6 bases; unmatched bases: 18. In nucleotides, the CDR3 is TGTGCCAGCAGCGTGGTAGGACAGGGACGGAGTGGCGCTGAAGCTTTCTTT. It translates to CASSVVGQGRSGAEAFF.

The CDR3 is CASSLARGTVTEAFF. The CDR3 coding sequence is TGTGCCAGCAGCTTAGCCCGGGGGACGGTCACTGAAGCTTTCTTT. The chain is built from TRBV7-8 and TRBJ1-1, with D possibly TRBD1 on 5 matching bases. CDR3 size: 15 residues. Germline V gene sequence: CDR1 SGHVS, CDR2 FQNEAQ. V gave up 0 bases and J gave up 4 bases, with 12 bases separating them.

The count of this clonotype is one. V gene TRBV9 combines with J gene TRBJ2-3; the match to TRBD1 covers 10 bases. This CDR3 comprises 17 residues. From germline, CDR1 is SGDLS and CDR2 YYNGEE. V trimming: 1 base; J trimming: 4 bases; junction bases outside the gene matches: 9. The CDR3 nucleotides read TGTGCCAGCAGCGTACAGGACAGGGGGAGCGACTCAGATACGCAGTATTTT. It translates to CASSVQDRGSDSDTQYF.

This clonotype was picked up one time. This sequence joins TRBV20-1 and TRBJ1-3; D not certain. The CDR3 length is 16 residues. Germline V gene lookup returns CDR1 DFQATT and CDR2 SNEGSKA (reference sequence). The V and J ends lost 3 bases and 0 bases respectively, with 15 bases between them. The DNA of the CDR3 is TGCAGTGCTAGTAATCGGGGATCAAGCTCTGGAAACACCATATATTTT. Translation: CSASNRGSSSGNTIYF.

This clonotype was found a few times. This chain uses TRBV3-1 with TRBJ2-1; D ambiguous. Germline CDR1 LGHDT, CDR2 YNNKEL (reference sequence). V was shortened by 4 bases and J by 7 bases, with 17 bases between the two germline ends. This CDR3 comprises 15 residues. The CDR3 is CASSRTRSPSNEQFF. The DNA for the CDR3 is TGTGCCAGCAGCCGAACGAGGAGTCCGTCGAATGAGCAGTTCTTC.

This sequence joins TRBV7-9 and TRBJ2-5; a weak D match, TRBD2 (6 bases). Trimming took 7 bases from V and 5 from J, leaving 17 bases between them. This CDR3 has 14 residues. Germline V gives CDR1 SEHNR, CDR2 FQNEAQ (reference sequence). For the CDR3, the DNA is TGTGCCAGCATCCTAGTCGGGAGTGGGGAGACCCAGTACTTC. It yields the protein CASILVGSGETQYF.

The chain employs TRBV7-9 and TRBJ2-7; 9 positions agree with TRBD1. V gave up 5 bases and J gave up 0 bases; unmatched junction bases: 2. This CDR3 is 14 amino acids long. Germline V lookup: CDR1 SEHNR, CDR2 FQNEAQ (reference sequence). The CDR3: CASSGDRVSYEQYF. The CDR3, as DNA: TGTGCCAGCAGCGGGGACAGGGTCTCCTACGAGCAGTACTTC.

In its sample, this clonotype was seen many times. J is TRBJ2-3 and V is TRBV4-3; 10 nucleotides match TRBD2. This CDR3 has 15 amino acids. After removal of 1 base from V and 4 bases from J, the junction contained 2 bases not matched to a gene. Germline values: CDR1 LGHNA, CDR2 YSLEER. CDR3 nucleotide sequence: TGCGCCAGCAGCCAAGCTAGCGGGAGAGCAGATACGCAGTATTTT. Its translation is CASSQASGRADTQYF.

The table lists this clonotype with many counts. The gene calls are TRBV7-9 and TRBJ2-1; TRBD2 agrees at 9 bases. Per germline, CDR1 SEHNR and CDR2 FQNEAQ (reference sequence). This CDR3 has 15 residues. With V trimmed by 3 bases and J by 8 bases, 8 bases remained unmatched. DNA for the CDR3: TGTGCCAGCAGCTTGCGTAGCGGGAGTCGCGATGAGCAGTTCTTC. This encodes CASSLRSGSRDEQFF.

The table lists this clonotype with many counts. The V gene is TRBV5-1, the J gene TRBJ1-4; a possible D gene is TRBD1 (5 bases). V dropped 3 bases and J dropped 0 bases, with 6 bases sitting between them. The germline V gene has CDR1 SGHRS and CDR2 YFSETQ. The CDR3 loop spans 14 amino acids. The chain's CDR3 is CASSSTATNEKLFF. The CDR3 DNA reads TGCGCCAGCAGCTCGACAGCAACTAATGAAAAACTGTTTTTT. The full variable domain, with the rest looked up from reference TRBV5-1 and TRBJ1-4, is KAGVTQTPRYLIKTRGQQVTLSCSPISGHRSVSWYQQTPGQGLQFLFEYFSETQRNKGNFPGRFSGRQFSNSRSEMNVSTLELGDSALYLCASSSTATNEKLFFGSGTQLSVL.

V is TRBV6-1 and J is TRBJ2-5; no clear D. Trimming removed 3 bases at V and 7 bases at J, with 6 bases between. The germline CDR1 and CDR2 sequences are MNHNS and SASEGT. The CDR3 sequence is 11 residues long. CDR3 loop: CASSDSRTQYF. As DNA, the CDR3 is TGTGCCAGCAGTGATTCGAGGACCCAGTACTTC.

CDR3 coding DNA: TGTGCCAGCAGCCGGGCCGGGGCCGGTCAGCCCCAGCATTTT. It yields the protein CASSRAGAGQPQHF. The chain employs TRBV11-2 and TRBJ1-5; the D gene is possibly TRBD1 (5 bases). Trimming removed 5 bases from V and 6 bases from J, with 14 bases in between. This CDR3 contains 14 residues. In germline, CDR1 is SGHAT, CDR2 FQNNGV.

J is TRBJ1-2 and V is TRBV10-3, with no clear D. V was pared by 0 bases and J by 5 bases, with 4 bases between. The V gene's germline CDR1 is ENHRY and CDR2 SYGVKD. This CDR3 spans 12 amino acids. The CDR3 loop is CAISESRYGYTF. The CDR3 nucleotides read TGTGCCATCAGTGAGTCTAGATATGGCTACACCTTC.

This clonotype was counted a single time. V usage is TRBV18 and J usage is TRBJ2-7; 12 bases align to TRBD1. Per the germline V gene, CDR1 is KGHSH and CDR2 is LQKENI. With 6 bases clipped from V and 7 bases from J, the junction kept 7 bases outside the gene matches. CDR3 length equals 14 residues. CDR3 nucleotides: TGTGCCAGCTCCGCCGGGACAGGGGGCCGAGAGCAGTACTTC. This sequence encodes CASSAGTGGREQYF.

This clonotype showed up just a few times. The V call is TRBV4-2, the J call TRBJ2-7; D not resolved. Trimming cost V 2 bases and J 3 bases, with 17 bases left between them. Germline CDR1 LGHNA, CDR2 YNFKEQ. This CDR3 comprises 16 residues. The CDR3 coding sequence is TGTGCCAGCAGCCAACCCTGGGCGTCAGCTAGCTACGAGCAGTACTTC. The encoded protein is CASSQPWASASYEQYF.